Sequencing of this T cell receptor beta chain was carried out in a study of cytomegalovirus exposure and HLA in healthy donors. In the study overall: There were around 390 genotyped donors. Of these, roughly 82% fell in the genetic ancestry cluster associated with self-reported Caucasian donors. Study-wide findings and caveats: Segments of the TCR beta V type were, in most cases, productive about 90% or about 30% of the time in an earlier analysis. Specificity of a few CMV-associated chains for CMV antigens was verified in vitro.

J gave up 1 base and V 4 bases, and 3 bases lay outside the gene matches. Germline CDR1 reads KGHSH; CDR2 reads LQKENI. The CDR3 has 15 amino acids. The donors (healthy individuals) were bone marrow donors. Of note for this clone: Its antigen is not identified. The sample contains more than one DNA sequence encoding this CDR3.

The PCR used 60 Vbeta and 13 Jbeta primers. Here immunoSEQ multiplex PCR was the method, and the copy in TCRdb shows in-frame clones only, minus some. Here the sample spans roughly 140,000 clones, 79% being singletons. Sequenced material: PBMCs. V usage is TRBV18 and J usage is TRBJ2-2; 7 bases are a match to TRBD1. This TCR came from a man aged 45-60 years in good health and CMV-seropositive. CDR3 amino acids: CASSLRQGNTGELFF. CDR3 nucleotide sequence: TGTGCCAGCTCACTCCGACAGGGGAACACCGGGGAGCTGTTTTTT. Variable domain in full (rest from reference TRBV18 and TRBJ2-2): NAGVMQNPRHLVRRRGQEARLRCSPMKGHSHVYWYRQLPEEGLKFMVYLQKENIIDESGMPKERFSAEFPKEGPSILRIQQVVRGDSAAYFCASSLRQGNTGELFFGEGSRLTVL.